This section outlines one T cell receptor beta chain sequence together with its context. No antigen is known for it. The source material, RNA transcripts, was used to amplify TCR beta CDR3 regions. During a first-round RT-PCR of the TCR CDR3, the HTBI primer set was used. TCRdb itself ran the multiplex PCR reads through MiXCR, one entry per CDR3 protein. Of about 350,000 distinct CDR3 sequences listed, about 13% were seen once; the top ten hold about 37%. These data are taken from a study of T cells in Graves' hyperthyroidism and ophthalmopathy. General study findings and limits: A model using 13 V-J features told ophthalmopathy apart from stable hyperthyroidism.

The V gene lost 6 bases and the J gene lost 1 base, with 9 bases spanning the gap. CDR1 and CDR2 from the germline V gene are ENHRY and SYGVKD. The CDR3 length is 14 residues. What was sequenced was blood. This chain links TRBV10-3 with TRBJ2-2; D is ambiguous. This TCR came from a woman aged 40 to 50 with Graves' ophthalmopathy. The CDR3 sequence is CAIRGERNTGELFF. The CDR3 coding sequence is TGTGCCATCAGGGGTGAGCGGAACACCGGGGAGCTGTTTTTT.